The 17 T cell receptor beta chains presented below share a single source sample, sequenced in a study of blood T cell repertoires in COVID-19. Sequenced by immunoSEQ multiplex PCR; TCRdb stores in-frame clones only, minus some. The repertoire holds approximately 150,000 clones, with approximately 80% as singletons. Sequences were obtained from PBMCs or T cells enriched from blood (not recorded which). Receptors were obtained from a man between 65 and 85 years old who had been exposed to COVID-19.

The chain joins TRBV7-2 to TRBJ2-5; TRBD2 matches 8 bases. CDR3 length equals 16 residues. Germline V gene sequence: CDR1 SGHTA, CDR2 FQGNSA. With V trimmed by 5 bases and J by 7 bases, 15 bases remained unmatched. In DNA, the CDR3 is TGTGCCAGCAGCCCCCAAGGCGGGGGGCTCTGGGCGACCCAGTACTTC. Encoded protein: CASSPQGGGLWATQYF. The complete variable domain, with remaining parts taken from reference TRBV7-2 and TRBJ2-5, reads GAGVSQSPSNKVTEKGKDVELRCDPISGHTALYWYRQSLGQGLEFLIYFQGNSAPDKSGLPSDRFSAERTGGSVSTLTIQRTQQEDSAVYLCASSPQGGGLWATQYFGPGTRLLVL.

The rearrangement joins TRBV18 to TRBJ1-6, with 9 bases identical to TRBD1. The CDR3 sequence is 16 residues long. Looked up from germline, CDR1 is KGHSH and CDR2 is LQKENI. V trimming: 8 bases; J trimming: 5 bases; junction bases outside the gene matches: 10. Here the CDR3 DNA reads TGTGCCAGCGTAGAGGGACAGGGAAGGAATAATTCACCCCTCCACTTT. It encodes CASVEGQGRNNSPLHF.

The chain employs TRBV9 and TRBJ1-2; D perhaps matches TRBD1 (5 bases). Germline V CDR1 and CDR2: SGDLS, YYNGEE. Trimming took 0 bases from V and 8 from J, leaving 14 bases between them. The CDR3 loop spans 14 amino acids. In DNA form, the CDR3 reads TGTGCCAGCAGCGTAGATCAGGGTACTCCAGGCTACACCTTC. This encodes CASSVDQGTPGYTF.

V gene TRBV5-1 combines with J gene TRBJ2-3; 10 positions agree with TRBD2. From germline, CDR1 is SGHRS and CDR2 YFSETQ. V lost 4 bases to trimming and J lost 1 base; unmatched junction nucleotides: 12. This CDR3 comprises 18 residues. CDR3 loop: CASSLGIAGGTGTDTQYF. The CDR3 DNA sequence: TGCGCCAGCAGCCTCGGGATAGCGGGAGGTACGGGCACAGATACGCAGTATTTT.

The chain has TRBV19 and TRBJ1-5; D remains unclear. The V and J ends lost 2 bases and 7 bases respectively, with 6 bases between them. Germline V lookup: CDR1 LNHDA, CDR2 SQIVND (reference sequence). The CDR3 is made up of 12 amino acids. The CDR3 coding sequence is TGTGCCAGTAGTATACTCTTGCAGCCCCAGCATTTT. It codes for CASSILLQPQHF.

V is TRBV7-8 and J is TRBJ2-1; TRBD2 aligns across 11 bases. The CDR3 totals 16 residues. The germline V gene encodes CDR1 SGHVS and CDR2 FQNEAQ. J was trimmed by 8 bases and V by 3 bases; bases with no gene match: 9. The CDR3 protein is CASSFDPAGLADEQFF. Here the CDR3 DNA reads TGTGCCAGCAGCTTTGACCCCGCGGGACTAGCGGATGAGCAGTTCTTC.

This chain joins TRBV9 and TRBJ2-7, with D perhaps TRBD1 (5 bases). Germline lookup yields CDR1 SGDLS and CDR2 YYNGEE. This CDR3 comprises 13 residues. V was pared by 7 bases and J by 3 bases, with 14 bases between. This CDR3 reads CASSGNLGYEQYF. CDR3 DNA sequence: TGTGCCAGCTCAGGGAACCTAGGCTACGAGCAGTACTTC. Full variable domain (remainder filled in from reference TRBV9 and TRBJ2-7): DSGVTQTPKHLITATGQRVTLRCSPRSGDLSVYWYQQSLDQGLQFLIQYYNGEERAKGNILERFSAQQFPDLHSELNLSSLELGDSALYFCASSGNLGYEQYFGPGTRLTVT.

This clone was counted between two and nine times. The rearrangement uses TRBV28 and TRBJ1-6; D gene ambiguous. The germline V and J ends were trimmed by 7 bases and 10 bases, with 17 bases remaining between them. The CDR3 totals 14 residues. The V gene's germline CDR1 is MDHEN and CDR2 SYDVKM. CDR3 in DNA: TGTGCCAGCATTGCCTCGACCCCGGGATCACCCCTCCACTTT. Translation: CASIASTPGSPLHF.

This clone was found a few times. This rearrangement joins TRBV7-9 to TRBJ1-4; D gene uncertain. V gave up 2 bases and J gave up 7 bases, with 23 bases separating them. The CDR3 contains 18 residues. Looked up from germline, CDR1 is SEHNR and CDR2 is FQNEAQ (reference sequence). Written as DNA, the CDR3 is TGTGCCAGCAGCTTAACCCCCCATTTTATGGGCCCCTTTGAAAAACTGTTTTTT. The encoded protein is CASSLTPHFMGPFEKLFF.

This chain uses TRBV18 with TRBJ2-7, with 10 bases that match TRBD2. V shed 5 bases and J 1 base; nucleotides not matched to a gene: 5. Germline CDR1 and CDR2: KGHSH and LQKENI. The CDR3 is 15 residues long. This chain's CDR3 is CASSELAGISYEQYF. CDR3 nucleotides: TGTGCCAGCTCAGAACTAGCGGGAATTTCCTACGAGCAGTACTTC. The full variable domain, in which reference TRBV18 and TRBJ2-7 provide the parts outside the CDR3, is NAGVMQNPRHLVRRRGQEARLRCSPMKGHSHVYWYRQLPEEGLKFMVYLQKENIIDESGMPKERFSAEFPKEGPSILRIQQVVRGDSAAYFCASSELAGISYEQYFGPGTRLTVT.

V gene TRBV15 combines with J gene TRBJ1-2; D not resolved. Germline loops: CDR1 LNHNV, CDR2 YYDKDF (reference sequence). The CDR3 length is 12 residues. Trimming removed 0 bases at V and 8 bases at J, with 7 bases between. The CDR3: CATSREVGGYTF. The CDR3, as DNA: TGTGCCACCAGCAGAGAAGTGGGCGGCTACACCTTC.

The rearrangement links TRBV7-9 to TRBJ1-2; D may be TRBD1 (6 bases). Germline values: CDR1 SEHNR, CDR2 FQNEAQ (reference sequence). The CDR3 totals 15 residues. Between the trimmed V and J ends, which lost 2 bases and 4 bases, there was a span of 14 bases. CDR3 nucleotides: TGTGCCAGCAGCTTAACAGGGTGGAGTAGCTATGGCTACACCTTC. Translation gives CASSLTGWSSYGYTF.

This chain joins TRBV12-2 and TRBJ1-6; the table's D call of TRBD1 was not tested on the DNA. TRBV12-2 is marked as a pseudogene. This CDR3 region has 18 residues. In nucleotides, the CDR3 is TGTGCAAGTCGCTCCCCCGGGACAGGGGGAAAGGATAATTCACCCCTCCACTTT. Protein sequence: CASRSPGTGGKDNSPLHF.

The chain is built from TRBV7-9 and TRBJ2-1; TRBD2 matches at 9 bases. J lost 5 bases, V lost 3 bases, and 8 bases had no gene match. The CDR3 is 16 amino acids. Germline V gene data show CDR1 as SEHNR and CDR2 as FQNEAQ (reference sequence). The CDR3 nucleotides read TGTGCCAGCAGCTTCATCGGCGGGGGGGCGGACAATGAGCAGTTCTTC. Its translation is CASSFIGGGADNEQFF. Full variable domain (remainder filled in from reference TRBV7-9 and TRBJ2-1): DTGVSQNPRHKITKRGQNVTFRCDPISEHNRLYWYRQTLGQGPEFLTYFQNEAQLEKSRLLSDRFSAERPKGSFSTLEIQRTEQGDSAMYLCASSFIGGGADNEQFFGPGTRLTVL.

The rearrangement joins TRBV5-1 to TRBJ2-5; the D gene is possibly TRBD1 (5 bases). This CDR3 spans 14 amino acids. V lost 0 bases to trimming and J lost 4 bases, with 10 bases between them. In germline, CDR1 is SGHRS, CDR2 YFSETQ. The CDR3 loop reads CASSLGQSGETQYF. The CDR3 DNA reads TGCGCCAGCAGCTTGGGACAGTCCGGAGAGACCCAGTACTTC.

This clone has a single count. The rearrangement joins TRBV19 to TRBJ1-1, with D perhaps matching TRBD1 (6 bases). V shed 4 bases and J shed 1 base, with 10 bases lying between them. Germline V gene data show CDR1 as LNHDA and CDR2 as SQIVND (reference sequence). This CDR3 contains 14 residues. CDR3 bases: TGTGCCAGTAGTACGGGGGGCTCGAACACTGAAGCTTTCTTT. Translating it yields CASSTGGSNTEAFF. The variable domain in full, with the rest retrieved from reference TRBV19 and TRBJ1-1, is DGGITQSPKYLFRKEGQNVTLSCEQNLNHDAMYWYRQDPGQGLRLIYYSQIVNDFQKGDIAEGYSVSREKKESFPLTVTSAQKNPTAFYLCASSTGGSNTEAFFGQGTRLTVV.

This chain uses TRBV11-2 with TRBJ2-1; 11 nucleotides line up with TRBD2. The CDR3 contains 17 residues. V dropped 5 bases and J dropped 6; count of bases not matched to a gene: 12. CDR1 SGHAT and CDR2 FQNNGV come from the germline V gene. The chain's CDR3 is CASSQLLGLAAVNEQFF. The CDR3 nucleotides are TGTGCCAGCAGCCAATTATTGGGACTAGCGGCTGTCAATGAGCAGTTCTTC.